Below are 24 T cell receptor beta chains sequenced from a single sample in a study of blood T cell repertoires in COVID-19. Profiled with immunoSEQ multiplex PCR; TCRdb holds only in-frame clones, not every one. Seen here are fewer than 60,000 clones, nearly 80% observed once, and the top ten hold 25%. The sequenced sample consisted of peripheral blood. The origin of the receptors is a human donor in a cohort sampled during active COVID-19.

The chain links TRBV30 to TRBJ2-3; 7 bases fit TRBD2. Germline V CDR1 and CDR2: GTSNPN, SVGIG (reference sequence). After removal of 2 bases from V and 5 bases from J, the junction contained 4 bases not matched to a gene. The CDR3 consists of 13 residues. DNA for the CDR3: TGTGCCTGGAGTCCCGGACTAGGAGATACGCAGTATTTT. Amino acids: CAWSPGLGDTQYF.

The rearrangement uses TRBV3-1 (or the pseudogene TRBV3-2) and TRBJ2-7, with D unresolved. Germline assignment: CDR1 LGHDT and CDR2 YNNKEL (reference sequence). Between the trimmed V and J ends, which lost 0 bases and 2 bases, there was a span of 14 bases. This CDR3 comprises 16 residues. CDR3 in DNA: TGTGCCAGCAGCCAAGATTCGGAGTGGTATCCCTACGAGCAGTACTTC. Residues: CASSQDSEWYPYEQYF.

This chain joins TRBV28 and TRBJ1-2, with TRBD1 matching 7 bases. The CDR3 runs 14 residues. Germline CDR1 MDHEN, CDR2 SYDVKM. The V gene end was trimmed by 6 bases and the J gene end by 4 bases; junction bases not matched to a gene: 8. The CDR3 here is CASSPRDSFYGYTF. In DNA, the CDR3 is TGTGCCAGCAGCCCTCGGGACAGCTTCTATGGCTACACCTTC.

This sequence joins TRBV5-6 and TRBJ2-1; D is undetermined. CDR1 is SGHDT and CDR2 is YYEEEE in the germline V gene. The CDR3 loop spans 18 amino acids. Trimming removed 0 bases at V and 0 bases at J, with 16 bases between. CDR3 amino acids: CASSLAGYPYSSYNEQFF. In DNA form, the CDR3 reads TGTGCCAGCAGCTTGGCCGGATATCCCTACAGCTCCTACAATGAGCAGTTCTTC.

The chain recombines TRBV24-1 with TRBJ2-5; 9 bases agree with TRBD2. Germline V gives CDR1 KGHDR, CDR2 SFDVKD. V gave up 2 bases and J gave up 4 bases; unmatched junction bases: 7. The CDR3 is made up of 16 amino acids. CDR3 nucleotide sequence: TGTGCCACCAGTGATTATGGTAGCGGGGGAGGAGAGACCCAGTACTTC. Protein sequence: CATSDYGSGGGETQYF.

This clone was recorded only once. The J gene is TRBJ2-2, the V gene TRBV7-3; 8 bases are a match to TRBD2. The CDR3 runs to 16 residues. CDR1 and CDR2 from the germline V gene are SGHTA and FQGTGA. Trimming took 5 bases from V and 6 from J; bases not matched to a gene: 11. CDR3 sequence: CASSPPGSSGSGELFF. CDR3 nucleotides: TGTGCCAGCAGCCCCCCAGGGTCTAGCGGGTCCGGGGAGCTGTTTTTT.

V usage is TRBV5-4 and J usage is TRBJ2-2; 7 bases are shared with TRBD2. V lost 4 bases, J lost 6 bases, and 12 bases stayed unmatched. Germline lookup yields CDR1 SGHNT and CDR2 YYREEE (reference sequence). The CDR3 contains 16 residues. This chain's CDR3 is CASSTGGRVRAGELFF. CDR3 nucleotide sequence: TGTGCCAGCAGCACGGGGGGTAGGGTAAGAGCCGGGGAGCTGTTTTTT.

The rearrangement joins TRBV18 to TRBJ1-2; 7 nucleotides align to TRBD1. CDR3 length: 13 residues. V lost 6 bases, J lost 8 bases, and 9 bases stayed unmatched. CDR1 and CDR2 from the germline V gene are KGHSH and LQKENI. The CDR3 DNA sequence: TGTGCCAGCTCCCTAGACAGGGTTGACGGCTACACCTTC. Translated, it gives CASSLDRVDGYTF.

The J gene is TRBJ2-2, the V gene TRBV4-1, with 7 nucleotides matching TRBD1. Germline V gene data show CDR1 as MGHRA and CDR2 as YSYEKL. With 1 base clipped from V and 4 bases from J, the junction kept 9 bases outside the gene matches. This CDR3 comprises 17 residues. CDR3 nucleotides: TGCGCCAGCAGCCAAGCCCTGGGACAGAAATTCACCGGGGAGCTGTTTTTT. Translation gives CASSQALGQKFTGELFF.

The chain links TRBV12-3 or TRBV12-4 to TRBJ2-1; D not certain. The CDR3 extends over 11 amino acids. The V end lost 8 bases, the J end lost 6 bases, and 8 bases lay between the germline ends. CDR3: CASLSFNEQFF. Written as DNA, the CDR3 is TGTGCCAGCCTTTCTTTCAATGAGCAGTTCTTC.

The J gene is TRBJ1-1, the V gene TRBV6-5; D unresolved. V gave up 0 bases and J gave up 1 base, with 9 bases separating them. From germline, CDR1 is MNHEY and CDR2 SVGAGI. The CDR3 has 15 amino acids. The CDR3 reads CASSYSRRQNTEAFF. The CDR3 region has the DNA TGTGCCAGCAGTTACTCGAGAAGACAGAACACTGAAGCTTTCTTT.

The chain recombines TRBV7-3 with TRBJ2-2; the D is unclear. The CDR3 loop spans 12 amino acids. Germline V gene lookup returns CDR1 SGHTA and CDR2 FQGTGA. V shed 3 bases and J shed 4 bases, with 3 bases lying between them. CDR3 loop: CASSFGTGELFF. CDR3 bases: TGTGCCAGCAGCTTCGGCACCGGGGAGCTGTTTTTT.

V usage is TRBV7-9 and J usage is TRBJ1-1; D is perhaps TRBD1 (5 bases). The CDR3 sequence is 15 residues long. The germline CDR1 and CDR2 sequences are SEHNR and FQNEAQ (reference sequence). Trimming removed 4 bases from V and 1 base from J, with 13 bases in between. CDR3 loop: CASSWGSLGNTEAFF. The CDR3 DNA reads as TGTGCCAGCAGCTGGGGCTCTTTAGGGAACACTGAAGCTTTCTTT.

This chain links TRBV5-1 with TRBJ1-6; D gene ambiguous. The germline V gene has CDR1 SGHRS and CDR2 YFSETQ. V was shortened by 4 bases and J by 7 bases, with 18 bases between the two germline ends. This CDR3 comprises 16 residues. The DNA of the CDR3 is TGCGCCAGCAGCCGCTCGGGAGACCCCCAAAATTCACCCCTCCACTTT. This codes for CASSRSGDPQNSPLHF.

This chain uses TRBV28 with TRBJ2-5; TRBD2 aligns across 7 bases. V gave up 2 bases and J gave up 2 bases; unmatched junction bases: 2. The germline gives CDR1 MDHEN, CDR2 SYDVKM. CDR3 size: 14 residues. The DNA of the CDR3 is TGTGCCAGCAGTTTAGGGGGGGGGCAAGAGACCCAGTACTTC. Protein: CASSLGGGQETQYF.

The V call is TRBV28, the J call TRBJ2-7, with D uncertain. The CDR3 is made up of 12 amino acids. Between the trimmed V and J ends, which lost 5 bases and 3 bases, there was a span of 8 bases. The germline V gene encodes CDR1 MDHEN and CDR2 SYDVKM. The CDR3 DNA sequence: TGTGCCAGCAGTCTAGGTGGCTACGAGCAGTACTTC. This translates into CASSLGGYEQYF.

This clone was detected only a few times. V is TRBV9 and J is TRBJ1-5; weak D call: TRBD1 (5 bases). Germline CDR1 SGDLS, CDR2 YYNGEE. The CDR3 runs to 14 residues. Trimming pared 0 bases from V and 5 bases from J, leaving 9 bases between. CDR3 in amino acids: CASSVGGGDQPQHF. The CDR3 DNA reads TGTGCCAGCAGCGTAGGGGGCGGCGATCAGCCCCAGCATTTT. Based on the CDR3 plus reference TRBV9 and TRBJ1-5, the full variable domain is DSGVTQTPKHLITATGQRVTLRCSPRSGDLSVYWYQQSLDQGLQFLIQYYNGEERAKGNILERFSAQQFPDLHSELNLSSLELGDSALYFCASSVGGGDQPQHFGDGTRLSIL.

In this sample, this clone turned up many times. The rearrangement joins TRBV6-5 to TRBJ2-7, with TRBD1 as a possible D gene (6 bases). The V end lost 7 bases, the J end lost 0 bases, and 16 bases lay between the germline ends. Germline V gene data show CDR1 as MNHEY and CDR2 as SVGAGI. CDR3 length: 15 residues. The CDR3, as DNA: TGTGCCAGCAACCGCGGACAACAGGGCTCCTACGAGCAGTACTTC. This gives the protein CASNRGQQGSYEQYF.

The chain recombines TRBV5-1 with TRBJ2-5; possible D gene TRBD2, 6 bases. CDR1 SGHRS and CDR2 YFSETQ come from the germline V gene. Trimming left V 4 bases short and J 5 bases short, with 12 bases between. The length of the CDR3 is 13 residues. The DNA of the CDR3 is TGCGCCAGCAGCCTCACTAGCAGTGAGACCCAGTACTTC. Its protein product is CASSLTSSETQYF.

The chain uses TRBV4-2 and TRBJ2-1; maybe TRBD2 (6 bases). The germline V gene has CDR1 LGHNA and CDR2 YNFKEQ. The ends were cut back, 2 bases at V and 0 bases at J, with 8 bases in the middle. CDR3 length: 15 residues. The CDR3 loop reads CASSQPSVSYNEQFF. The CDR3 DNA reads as TGTGCCAGCAGCCAACCTAGCGTCTCCTACAATGAGCAGTTCTTC.

CDR3 sequence (DNA): TGCGCCAGCAGTGACGGACAGGGGATGGGGGAGACCCAGTACTTC. It encodes CASSDGQGMGETQYF. V gene TRBV5-1 combines with J gene TRBJ2-5; 9 bases agree with TRBD1. In germline, CDR1 is SGHRS, CDR2 YFSETQ. The CDR3 consists of 15 residues. V gave up 5 bases and J gave up 5 bases; unmatched junction bases: 10.

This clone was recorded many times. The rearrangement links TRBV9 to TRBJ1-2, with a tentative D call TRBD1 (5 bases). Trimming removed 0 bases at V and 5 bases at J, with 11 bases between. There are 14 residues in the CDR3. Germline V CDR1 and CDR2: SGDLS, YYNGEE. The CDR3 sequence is CASSVAGRSYGYTF. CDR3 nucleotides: TGTGCCAGCAGCGTAGCAGGGCGGAGTTATGGCTACACCTTC.

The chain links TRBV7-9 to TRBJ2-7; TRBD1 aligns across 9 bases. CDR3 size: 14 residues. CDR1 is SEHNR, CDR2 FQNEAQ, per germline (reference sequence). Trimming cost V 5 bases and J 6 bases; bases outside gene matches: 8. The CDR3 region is CASSPGQGISEQYF. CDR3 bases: TGTGCCAGCAGCCCGGGACAGGGTATCAGCGAGCAGTACTTC.

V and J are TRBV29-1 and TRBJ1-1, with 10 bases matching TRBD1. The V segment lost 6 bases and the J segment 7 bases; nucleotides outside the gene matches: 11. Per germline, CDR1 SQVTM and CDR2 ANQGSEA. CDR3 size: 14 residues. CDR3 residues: CSVGLGQGQYEAFF. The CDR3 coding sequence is TGCAGCGTGGGGCTGGGACAGGGGCAATATGAAGCTTTCTTT.